The following is a T cell receptor (beta chain) sequence with its context. What it binds is not known. RNA totalling roughly 0.45 to 1 ug underwent reverse transcription with random hexamers. The immunoSEQ assay covered 54 Vbeta and 13 Jbeta segments for CDR3. Using its own MiXCR run on the immunoSEQ multiplex PCR reads, TCRdb lists one record per CDR3 protein. The data contain 130,000 or so distinct CDR3 sequences, around 96% of them singletons. These data come from a study of CD8 T cells in Susac syndrome. Turning to the study itself: The sequenced Susac syndrome patients comprised more than 5 with active disease and 8 or 9 in remission. Points from the study as a whole: It was acknowledged by the study that relatively few individuals were included in its TCR sequencing and HLA analysis.

The receptor was isolated from a human donor with Susac syndrome. Sequencing was done on a sample of CD4+ T cells from PBMCs.

CDR3 loop: CASSQDGWGESYNEQFF. In DNA form, the CDR3 reads TGCGCCAGCAGCCAAGACGGTTGGGGAGAATCCTACAATGAGCAGTTCTTC. The chain couples TRBV4-1 to TRBJ2-1, with TRBD2 as a possible D gene (5 bases). Trimming left V 0 bases short and J 1 base short, with 13 bases between. Per the germline V gene, CDR1 is MGHRA and CDR2 is YSYEKL. The CDR3 length is 17 residues.